This T cell receptor beta chain was documented in a study of blood T cell repertoires in COVID-19. Study-wide background: Italy, Spain and the United States were the sources of the convalescent and acute COVID-19 samples.

The length of the CDR3 is 15 residues. Germline V CDR1 and CDR2: LGHDT, YNNKEL (reference sequence). J gave up 7 bases and V 2 bases, and 8 bases lay outside the gene matches. The data were produced by immunoSEQ multiplex PCR, yet TCRdb's version contains in-frame clones alone and is incomplete. Of 220,000 or so clones detected, roughly 89% appear once; the ten largest clones hold about 6.3%. Material: peripheral blood. The receptor comes from a man aged 55 to 70 who had recovered from COVID-19. This rearrangement joins TRBV3-1 (or the pseudogene TRBV3-2) to TRBJ2-1; TRBD2 matches 7 bases. The CDR3 loop is CASSQWAGVGNEQFF. CDR3 coding DNA: TGTGCCAGCAGCCAATGGGCGGGAGTGGGTAATGAGCAGTTCTTC.